This TCR beta chain emerged from a study of shared clonotypes between healthy human individuals. Study outcomes and limitations: On the whole, naive subsets had larger estimated richness than memory subsets had.

Sequencing was performed with immunoSEQ multiplex PCR; in TCRdb, only in-frame clones are kept and a portion is missing. The sample lists around 2.1 million clones; about 93% were seen once. This clone occurred once. Its specificity is unknown. Naive-designated CD8 cells lacked CD45RO, were positively enriched for CCR7, and omitted terminally differentiated effector memory CD45RA+ cells. CDR1 is SEHNR, CDR2 FQNEAQ, per germline (reference sequence). V dropped 8 bases and J dropped 4; count of bases not matched to a gene: 10. This CDR3 spans 14 amino acids. The V and J genes are TRBV7-9 and TRBJ1-2; the match to TRBD1 covers 7 bases. This clonotype was obtained from a man aged 18 to 30 in good health. Some clones in this sample may be carry-over from other donors' samples. Specimen: naive CD8+ T cells from PBMCs. For the CDR3, the DNA is TGTGCCAGCGCCGCAGGGGGGACGGGCTATGGCTACACCTTC. Amino acid sequence: CASAAGGTGYGYTF.